What follows are 17 T cell receptor beta chains derived from one specimen sequenced in a study of shared clonotypes between healthy human individuals. The assay was immunoSEQ multiplex PCR, and TCRdb's table has in-frame clones only and misses some. The top ten clones hold more than 1.5% of a sample with under 850,000 clones, about two thirds of them seen once. The sequenced sample was memory CD4+ T cells sorted from blood. Specified subset: CD45RA-negative fraction. The source is a woman in her twenties or thirties in good health.

This clone was detected a few times. V is TRBV10-2 and J is TRBJ1-4; 7 bases are a match to TRBD1. Germline CDR1 and CDR2: WSHSY and SAAADI. The CDR3 is made up of 13 amino acids. J gave up 5 bases and V 6 bases, and 3 bases lay outside the gene matches. CDR3 sequence reads: CASSRGQNEKLFF. The CDR3 region has the DNA TGCGCCAGCAGCAGGGGACAGAATGAAAAACTGTTTTTT.

Remarks on this clone: Other nucleotide sequences in the sample specify the same CDR3. This rearrangement joins TRBV6-5 to TRBJ1-4; D is unresolved. Germline assignment: CDR1 MNHEY and CDR2 SVGAGI. The V end lost 0 bases, the J end lost 8 bases, and 4 bases lay between the germline ends. The CDR3 totals 12 residues. CDR3 residues: CASSYSGEKLFF. The CDR3, as DNA: TGTGCCAGCAGTTACTCAGGAGAAAAACTGTTTTTT.

The chain uses TRBV25-1 and TRBJ1-1; D may be TRBD1 (6 bases). The V gene lost 3 bases and the J gene lost 5 bases, with 22 bases spanning the gap. In germline, CDR1 is MGHDK, CDR2 SYGVNS. The CDR3 spans 17 residues. The CDR3 reads CASSDLGILQGRTEAFF. DNA of the CDR3: TGTGCCAGCAGTGACCTGGGCATATTACAGGGCCGGACTGAAGCTTTCTTT.

The chain couples TRBV28 to TRBJ1-2, with D unclear. Germline lookup yields CDR1 MDHEN and CDR2 SYDVKM. The V end was cut by 3 bases, the J end by 8 bases, with 19 bases between. The CDR3 is made up of 15 amino acids. DNA of the CDR3: TGTGCCAGCAGTTTGACATCAAAAGTGGCTGGAGGCTACACCTTC. It translates to CASSLTSKVAGGYTF.

This rearrangement joins TRBV19 to TRBJ2-2; TRBD2 matches 9 bases. The CDR3 has 17 residues. After removal of 4 bases from V and 4 bases from J, the junction contained 10 bases not matched to a gene. In germline, CDR1 is LNHDA, CDR2 SQIVND (reference sequence). Written as DNA, the CDR3 is TGTGCCAGTAGTAGGGGACTAGCAGTCTTTACCACCGGGGAGCTGTTTTTT. Amino acid sequence: CASSRGLAVFTTGELFF.

The CDR3 DNA is TGTGCCAGAAGCCCCCCGAACCACTCTGGAAACACCATATATTTT. This gives the protein CARSPPNHSGNTIYF. The chain has TRBV5-3 and TRBJ1-3; D is unresolved. TRBV5-3 is assigned to the ORF class and has an uncertain function. Trimming took off 4 bases at V and 0 bases at J, with 11 bases between the two ends. The CDR3 consists of 15 residues.

The genes are TRBV7-8 and TRBJ1-2, with D hard to call. The length of the CDR3 is 14 residues. Germline V lookup: CDR1 SGHVS, CDR2 FQNEAQ. Trimming removed 1 base at V and 4 bases at J, with 10 bases between. The CDR3 region has the DNA TGTGCCAGCAGCTTAGTGGAGGCTGGCTATGGCTACACCTTC. Translating gives CASSLVEAGYGYTF.

The table lists this clone with a count of one. The CDR3 loop is CASSLALSADTQYF. The CDR3 DNA sequence: TGTGCCAGCAGCTTAGCGCTTAGTGCAGATACGCAGTATTTT. V gene TRBV7-3 combines with J gene TRBJ2-3, with D unresolved. The CDR3 has 14 residues. Trimming left V 2 bases short and J 4 bases short, with 10 bases between. From germline, CDR1 is SGHTA and CDR2 FQGTGA.

The sample holds a few counts of this clone. J is TRBJ1-1 and V is TRBV19; D ambiguous. This CDR3 has 13 amino acids. V was pared by 4 bases and J by 3 bases, with 9 bases between. The V gene's germline CDR1 is LNHDA and CDR2 SQIVND (reference sequence). CDR3 region: CASSTQPHTEAFF. As DNA, the CDR3 is TGTGCCAGTAGTACTCAGCCCCACACTGAAGCTTTCTTT.

The rearrangement joins TRBV4-1 to TRBJ2-7, with 7 nucleotides matching TRBD1. The germline gives CDR1 MGHRA, CDR2 YSYEKL. The CDR3 runs to 16 residues. The junction had 11 bases not matched to a gene; V was cut back by 0 bases and J by 6 bases. Written as DNA, the CDR3 is TGCGCCAGCAGCCAAGATGGGTCGAGACAGGGTCTCGAGCAGTACTTC. The encoded protein is CASSQDGSRQGLEQYF.

This clone was found a few times. J is TRBJ2-5 and V is TRBV11-2, with D possibly being TRBD2 (7 bases). Trimming took 3 bases from V and 2 from J, leaving 16 bases between them. This CDR3 has 16 amino acids. CDR1 and CDR2 (germline): SGHAT, FQNNGV. CDR3 region: CASSFSGRGVQETQYF. The CDR3 region has the DNA TGTGCCAGCAGCTTTTCTGGGAGGGGGGTTCAAGAGACCCAGTACTTC. Together with reference TRBV11-2 and TRBJ2-5, the CDR3 gives the full variable domain: EAGVAQSPRYKIIEKRQSVAFWCNPISGHATLYWYQQILGQGPKLLIQFQNNGVVDDSQLPKDRFSAERLKGVDSTLKIQPAKLEDSAVYLCASSFSGRGVQETQYFGPGTRLLVL.

This clone came up a few times. V is TRBV2 and J is TRBJ2-2; no definite D call. Germline V CDR1 and CDR2: SNHLY, FYNNEI. V lost 6 bases, J lost 6 bases, and 5 bases lay in between. The CDR3 contains 11 residues. The CDR3: CASSFAGELFF. In nucleotides, the CDR3 is TGTGCCAGCAGCTTTGCCGGGGAGCTGTTTTTT.

This clone was seen only a few times. This sequence joins TRBV7-9 and TRBJ1-3; the match to TRBD1 covers 7 bases. The V gene end was trimmed by 6 bases and the J gene end by 3 bases; junction bases not matched to a gene: 5. Germline lookup yields CDR1 SEHNR and CDR2 FQNEAQ (reference sequence). The CDR3 spans 14 residues. The chain's CDR3 is CASRPGTDGNTIYF. In DNA, the CDR3 is TGTGCCAGCAGACCCGGGACAGATGGAAACACCATATATTTT. The full variable domain, with the rest looked up from reference TRBV7-9 and TRBJ1-3, is DTGVSQNPRHKITKRGQNVTFRCDPISEHNRLYWYRQTLGQGPEFLTYFQNEAQLEKSRLLSDRFSAERPKGSFSTLEIQRTEQGDSAMYLCASRPGTDGNTIYFGEGSWLTVV.

This clone was detected many times. The chain combines TRBV6-1 with TRBJ2-7; D unclear. The CDR3 length is 17 residues. V lost 0 bases to trimming and J lost 6 bases, with 21 bases between them. The germline V gene has CDR1 MNHNS and CDR2 SASEGT. The CDR3 loop is CASSEAGPGGGQGEQYF. CDR3 coding DNA: TGTGCCAGCAGTGAAGCAGGTCCGGGCGGCGGTCAAGGCGAGCAGTACTTC.

This chain links TRBV5-4 with TRBJ1-1, with a possible D match to TRBD1 (5 bases). Looked up from germline, CDR1 is SGHNT and CDR2 is YYREEE (reference sequence). The ends were cut back, 4 bases at V and 1 base at J, with 11 bases in the middle. The CDR3 covers 14 residues. CDR3 sequence: CASSRGEGNTEAFF. CDR3 nucleotides: TGTGCCAGCAGCAGAGGGGAGGGGAACACTGAAGCTTTCTTT.

As DNA, the CDR3 is TGTGCCAGCAGCCAAGAGGGAACAGGGGTCACCATATATTTT. Its translation: CASSQEGTGVTIYF. The V and J genes are TRBV4-2 and TRBJ1-3, with 7 positions matching TRBD1. This CDR3 has 14 amino acids. J lost 9 bases, V lost 0 bases, and 5 bases had no gene match. Germline loops: CDR1 LGHNA, CDR2 YNFKEQ.

The J gene is TRBJ2-7, the V gene TRBV25-1; no clear D gene. CDR3 length: 13 residues. Looked up from germline, CDR1 is MGHDK and CDR2 is SYGVNS. Trimming removed 1 base at V and 3 bases at J, with 7 bases between. CDR3 sequence reads: CASSESPSYEQYF. As DNA, the CDR3 is TGTGCCAGCAGTGAATCCCCTAGCTACGAGCAGTACTTC.